These 12 T cell receptor beta chains were all obtained from the same sample, sequenced in a study of quantifying T cell responses using KT2 cells. Turning to the study itself: TCR alpha and beta constant-region primers primed reverse transcription of RNA.

A single-stranded UMI oligo with SP2 sequence was ligated to cDNA 3' ends. The first PCR ran roughly 4 cycles with an equimolar RC1.1 and RC1.2 beta primer mix. TCRdb analysed the UMI-ligation and nested PCR reads with MiXCR anew, one entry per CDR3 protein. The sample shows about 33,000 distinct CDR3 sequences, 10% of them seen only once. Sequencing was done on a sample of PBMCs spiked with cells of the T cell clone KT2. The receptors here all came from a human donor.

This clonotype came up a few times. CDR3 sequence: CASSQMWYEQYF. The CDR3 DNA reads TGTGCCAGCAGCCAAATGTGGTACGAGCAGTACTTC. The V call is TRBV11-2, the J call TRBJ2-7; unclear D gene. The CDR3 length is 12 residues. CDR1 SGHAT and CDR2 FQNNGV come from the germline V gene. The ends were cut back, 5 bases at V and 4 bases at J, with 9 bases in the middle. The variable domain in full, completed from reference TRBV11-2 and TRBJ2-7, reads EAGVAQSPRYKIIEKRQSVAFWCNPISGHATLYWYQQILGQGPKLLIQFQNNGVVDDSQLPKDRFSAERLKGVDSTLKIQPAKLEDSAVYLCASSQMWYEQYFGPGTRLTVT.

The chain carries TRBV11-2 and TRBJ2-3, with 7 bases identical to TRBD1. The CDR3 consists of 17 residues. Losses at the gene ends were 1 base for V and 5 bases for J; bases not matched to a gene: 12. Per germline, CDR1 SGHAT and CDR2 FQNNGV. The CDR3 protein is CASSLARGGRGLDTQYF. CDR3 in DNA: TGTGCCAGCAGCTTAGCTCGGGGCGGCAGGGGGTTAGATACGCAGTATTTT.

This clonotype was seen a handful of times. The V and J genes are TRBV12-3 or TRBV12-4 and TRBJ2-2; D might be TRBD2 (6 bases). The CDR3 has 17 residues. V was shortened by 5 bases and J by 6 bases, with 22 bases between the two germline ends. Here the CDR3 reads CASSAIRDSGRAGELFF. CDR3 DNA sequence: TGTGCCAGCAGTGCTATCCGGGACTCCGGGCGCGCCGGGGAGCTGTTTTTT.

This clonotype was observed many times. This sequence joins TRBV20-1 and TRBJ1-1; possible D gene TRBD1, 5 bases. Germline V lookup: CDR1 DFQATT, CDR2 SNEGSKA (reference sequence). The ends were cut back, 6 bases at V and 4 bases at J, with 12 bases in the middle. The CDR3 has 12 residues. The CDR3: CSAGQGPTEAFF. The CDR3 DNA sequence: TGCAGTGCAGGGCAGGGCCCCACTGAAGCTTTCTTT.

This clonotype was recorded many times. The chain combines TRBV24-1 with TRBJ2-1; 12 bases fit TRBD2. CDR1 and CDR2 from the germline V gene are KGHDR and SFDVKD. The CDR3 is 14 amino acids. V shed 10 bases and J 8 bases; nucleotides not matched to a gene: 8. CDR3 loop: CATEGLAGSDEQFF. CDR3 DNA sequence: TGTGCCACTGAAGGACTAGCGGGATCGGATGAGCAGTTCTTC.

This clonotype was seen many times. This sequence joins TRBV6-1 and TRBJ1-1, with D maybe TRBD1 (5 bases). CDR1 and CDR2 (germline): MNHNS, SASEGT. The CDR3 totals 14 residues. V was cut by 2 bases and J by 1 base, with 8 bases left in between. CDR3 DNA: TGTGCCAGCAGTGAATACACAGGGAACACTGAAGCTTTCTTT. Protein product: CASSEYTGNTEAFF.

This clonotype appeared many times. The V gene is TRBV20-1, the J gene TRBJ1-5; 9 bases are shared with TRBD1. The CDR3 consists of 15 residues. With 2 bases clipped from V and 3 bases from J, the junction kept 5 bases outside the gene matches. From germline, CDR1 is DFQATT and CDR2 SNEGSKA (reference sequence). CDR3: CSARTGTGINQPQHF. The CDR3 bases are TGCAGTGCTAGAACCGGGACAGGGATCAATCAGCCCCAGCATTTT.

V gene TRBV20-1 combines with J gene TRBJ2-2; 10 bases are shared with TRBD2. Per germline, CDR1 DFQATT and CDR2 SNEGSKA (reference sequence). CDR3 length: 14 amino acids. V dropped 2 bases and J dropped 3; count of bases not matched to a gene: 0. For the CDR3, the DNA is TGCAGTGCTAGACTAGCGGGAGACACCGGGGAGCTGTTTTTT. This codes for CSARLAGDTGELFF.

Ten or more counts support this clonotype. This chain uses TRBV5-1 with TRBJ2-1, with a tentative D call TRBD2 (5 bases). The CDR3 loop spans 16 amino acids. Trimming took off 0 bases at V and 4 bases at J, with 14 bases between the two ends. Germline CDR1 SGHRS, CDR2 YFSETQ. For the CDR3, the DNA is TGCGCCAGCAGCTTGGGAAACCTTGGGAGTTACAATGAGCAGTTCTTC. Translated, it gives CASSLGNLGSYNEQFF.

This clonotype was observed a few times. The chain combines TRBV5-1 with TRBJ1-1; D is possibly TRBD1 (6 bases). The CDR3 contains 15 residues. Germline assignment: CDR1 SGHRS and CDR2 YFSETQ. Trimming removed 0 bases at V and 2 bases at J, with 11 bases between. The CDR3 DNA sequence: TGCGCCAGCAGCTTGGACAGGGCCACCAACACTGAAGCTTTCTTT. Translating it yields CASSLDRATNTEAFF.

This chain joins TRBV12-3 or TRBV12-4 and TRBJ2-3; the D gene is possibly TRBD2 (5 bases). Trimming cost V 6 bases and J 1 base, with 14 bases left between them. This CDR3 region has 15 residues. The CDR3 sequence: CASSPVARRTDTQYF. CDR3 in DNA: TGTGCCAGCAGCCCCGTAGCGAGACGCACAGATACGCAGTATTTT.

This clonotype was seen more than once but under ten times. This sequence joins TRBV20-1 and TRBJ2-1; 7 nucleotides align to TRBD1. CDR3 length: 14 residues. V dropped 5 bases and J dropped 1; count of bases not matched to a gene: 5. Per the germline V gene, CDR1 is DFQATT and CDR2 is SNEGSKA (reference sequence). The CDR3 region is CSAEDRSSYNEQFF. The CDR3 region has the DNA TGCAGTGCTGAGGACAGGTCTTCCTACAATGAGCAGTTCTTC.